This T cell receptor beta chain was retrieved from a study of human T cells and chemical hapten exposure. Time point reported: pre-sensitization, week 0. Treatment meaning: therapeutic diphenylcyclopropenone sensitization with weekly scalp DPC. The trim removed 5 bases at V and 4 bases at J, leaving 5 bases unmatched. CDR1 and CDR2 (germline): SQVTM, ANQGSEA. The CDR3 length is 15 residues. Whole-study results and caveats: There were significantly more large CDR3 similarity clusters among expanded TCRs than among controls.

This clonotype has a count of ten or more. The target antigen is unknown. From the RACE reads, TCRdb called clonotypes with MiXCR, one entry per CDR3 protein. Among around 260,000 distinct CDR3 sequences, roughly 8.9% were seen once, and the ten largest hold 2% to 2.5%. This sample comprised whole blood, obtained in connection with sensitization to the hapten diphenylcyclopropenone (DPC). The TCR comes from a middle-aged woman with alopecia areata. Some clones in this sample may be carry-over from other donors' samples. The genes are TRBV29-1 and TRBJ2-3, with 14 bases fitting TRBD2. CDR3: CSVWTSGRLADTQYF. The CDR3 DNA reads as TGCAGCGTTTGGACTAGCGGGAGGTTGGCAGATACGCAGTATTTT.